The rows below give T cell receptor beta chains drawn from one sample of a study of the immune and genomic landscape of osteosarcoma. Data came from immunoSEQ multiplex PCR; TCRdb stores just in-frame clones and leaves some out. This repertoire shows 1,500 to 2,000 clones, around 68% found once; its top ten account for less than 20%. Source material: metastatic tumor tissue from the lung. The source is a boy between 10 and 17 years old with osteosarcoma. CDR3s include the opening cysteine and the closing phenylalanine or tryptophan. The D gene is left open where the match is weak. Only part of the rows carry a size: once, few, many, or a class if the clone is expanded.

clone size,J gene,V gene,D gene,CDR3 protein,CDR3 DNA
.,TRBJ1-5,TRBV28,TRBD1,CASSLAPGGLNQPQHF,TGTGCCAGCAGTTTAGCCCCAGGGGGCCTCAATCAGCCCCAGCATTTT
.,TRBJ1-2,TRBV7-9,.,CASSLMGDIGEYNLYGYTF,TGTGCCAGCAGCTTAATGGGGGATATTGGGGAGTACAACCTCTATGGCTACACCTTC
.,TRBJ2-7,TRBV6-6,TRBD2,CAENRGRSVSYEQYF,TGTGCTGAGAATCGCGGGAGGTCGGTATCCTACGAGCAGTACTTC
.,TRBJ1-1,TRBV28,.,CASTTEGARNAFF,TGTGCCAGCACCACCGAGGGAGCTAGAAACGCTTTCTTT
.,TRBJ2-5,TRBV7-7,.,CASSLSAEETQYF,TGTGCTAGCAGCTTAAGCGCGGAAGAGACCCAGTACTTC
.,TRBJ2-7,TRBV27,TRBD1,CASSLKGTAYEQYF,TGTGCCAGCAGTTTAAAGGGGACAGCATACGAGCAGTACTTC
.,TRBJ1-5,TRBV18,.,CASQDGDQPQHF,TGTGCCAGCCAGGACGGTGATCAGCCCCAGCATTTT
few,TRBJ2-2,TRBV7-2,.,CASSFGGEDTGELFF,TGTGCCAGCAGCTTCGGGGGAGAGGACACCGGGGAGCTGTTTTTT
few,TRBJ2-5,TRBV18,TRBD2,CASSPTGGARSWETQYF,TGTGCCAGCTCACCGACCGGGGGGGCCAGAAGTTGGGAGACCCAGTACTTC
few,TRBJ2-7,TRBV5-1,TRBD2,CASTYTSGWPYEQYF,TGCGCCAGCACGTACACTAGCGGGTGGCCCTACGAGCAGTACTTC
.,TRBJ2-7,TRBV7-8,.,CASSPHQGPAYEQYF,TGTGCCAGCAGCCCCCACCAGGGCCCCGCCTACGAGCAGTACTTC
.,TRBJ1-1,TRBV5-1,TRBD1,CASRGQGLEAFF,TGCGCCAGCCGGGGACAGGGCCTTGAAGCTTTCTTT
.,TRBJ1-1,TRBV21-1,.,CASGSQVNTEAFF,TGTGCCAGCGGTTCACAGGTGAACACTGAAGCTTTCTTT
once,TRBJ1-3,TRBV5-1,.,CANSLSGTGNTIYF,TGCGCCAACAGCTTGTCCGGAACTGGAAACACCATATATTTT
few,TRBJ1-2,TRBV6-6,.,CASSYSRDYGYTF,TGTGCCAGCAGTTACTCCCGGGACTATGGCTACACCTTC
few,TRBJ2-7,TRBV5-6,.,CASTERRAEQYF,TGTGCCAGCACGGAACGGCGGGCCGAGCAGTACTTC
.,TRBJ2-3,TRBV4-1,.,CASSQDRETPRGTQYF,TGCGCCAGCAGCCAAGATAGGGAGACCCCAAGGGGTACGCAGTATTTT
.,TRBJ2-7,TRBV7-9,.,CAISEGRGQGGYEQYF,TGTGCCATCTCCGAGGGACGGGGGCAGGGGGGCTACGAGCAGTACTTC
.,TRBJ2-1,TRBV7-5,.,CASRNEGGLWNEQFF,TGTGCCAGCAGAAACGAAGGGGGCCTATGGAATGAGCAGTTCTTC
.,TRBJ2-4,TRBV29-1,.,CSVTVGIAKNIQYF,TGCAGCGTGACCGTTGGTATAGCCAAAAACATTCAGTACTTC
.,TRBJ1-1,TRBV7-6,TRBD1,CASSRQGNTEAFF,TGTGCCAGCAGCAGACAGGGGAACACTGAAGCTTTCTTT
.,TRBJ2-7,TRBV7-9,.,CASSRQTRHEQYF,TGTGCCAGCAGCCGACAGACTAGGCACGAGCAGTACTTC
.,TRBJ2-7,TRBV5-4,TRBD2,CASSWGKSGRNSYEQYF,TGTGCCAGCAGCTGGGGAAAGAGCGGGAGGAACTCCTACGAGCAGTACTTC
.,TRBJ2-7,TRBV5-5,.,CASSFPAAYEQYF,TGTGCCAGCAGCTTTCCAGCAGCCTACGAGCAGTACTTC
few,TRBJ2-5,TRBV15,.,CATSRAGEWETQYF,TGTGCCACCAGCCGGGCAGGGGAATGGGAGACCCAGTACTTC
once,TRBJ2-7,TRBV4-1,.,CASSQEFPGGSYEQYF,TGCGCCAGCAGCCAAGAATTCCCCGGAGGATCCTACGAGCAGTACTTC
.,TRBJ2-2,TRBV19,.,CAIMTGAGGELFF,TGTGCCATAATGACGGGGGCAGGGGGGGAGCTGTTTTTT
.,TRBJ2-7,TRBV28,.,CASSLRNEQYF,TGTGCCAGCAGTTTGAGGAACGAGCAGTACTTC
few,TRBJ2-5,TRBV14,.,CASSQLTTLGTQYF,TGTGCCAGCAGCCAACTTACTACCTTAGGAACCCAGTACTTC
.,TRBJ2-2,TRBV5-1,TRBD1,CASSPRTGSNTGELFF,TGCGCCAGCAGCCCCCGGACAGGGAGCAACACCGGGGAGCTGTTTTTT
.,TRBJ1-1,TRBV5-6,.,CASSLGEARHMNTEAFF,TGTGCCAGCAGCTTGGGGGAGGCCAGGCACATGAACACTGAAGCTTTCTTT
few,TRBJ1-1,TRBV19,TRBD1,CASTLDRGSEAFF,TGTGCCAGTACCCTAGACAGGGGCTCTGAAGCTTTCTTT
large,TRBJ2-7,TRBV7-2,TRBD2,CASSFRGGGPYEQYF,TGTGCCAGCAGCTTCCGTGGGGGAGGGCCCTACGAGCAGTACTTC
.,TRBJ1-1,TRBV5-8,.,CASSSTGGGRGTEAFF,TGTGCCAGCAGCTCCACTGGGGGGGGTCGAGGCACTGAAGCTTTCTTT
once,TRBJ1-1,TRBV5-6,.,CASSPEGGRSTEAFF,TGTGCCAGCAGCCCCGAGGGGGGGCGAAGCACTGAAGCTTTCTTT
few,TRBJ2-7,TRBV7-3,.,CASSLNPSDYEQYF,TGTGCCAGCAGCTTAAATCCCAGCGACTACGAGCAGTACTTC
large,TRBJ2-5,TRBV7-8,TRBD2,CASSRERGGRETQYF,TGTGCCAGCAGCCGGGAGCGGGGGGGCAGAGAGACCCAGTACTTC
.,TRBJ2-3,TRBV7-3,.,CASSSSADTQYF,TGTGCCAGCAGCTCGTCTGCAGATACGCAGTATTTT
.,TRBJ1-3,TRBV14,.,CASSQGRTGNTIYF,TGTGCCAGCAGCCAAGGCAGGACAGGAAACACCATATATTTT
once,TRBJ2-7,TRBV11-3,TRBD2,CASSFRGGGPYEQYF,TGTGCCAGCAGCTTCCGTGGGGGAGGGCCCTACGAGCAGTACTTC
once,TRBJ2-5,TRBV7-3,TRBD2,CASSPGTSGGIKETQYF,TGTGCCAGCAGCCCAGGGACTAGCGGGGGGATTAAAGAGACCCAGTACTTC
few,TRBJ1-1,TRBV2,.,CARELNTEAFF,TGTGCCAGAGAGTTGAACACTGAAGCTTTCTTT